This T cell receptor (beta chain) was obtained from a study of cytomegalovirus exposure and HLA in healthy donors. Study-wide background: Approximately 190 million T cells yielded 100 million to 130 million unique TCR beta sequences, as an earlier analysis found. Overall study results and limits: According to reports, the classifier identified cytomegalovirus status with high specificity and sensitivity.

In regard to this clone: The antigen is unknown.

Donors had nominal health at sampling but likely had unrecorded immune exposures. Trimming pared 3 bases from V and 0 bases from J, leaving 15 bases between. Per germline, CDR1 MNHNS and CDR2 SASEGT. CDR3 length: 17 residues. The primer mix had 60 Vbeta and 13 Jbeta primers. Clones were sequenced by immunoSEQ multiplex PCR, and TCRdb holds only the in-frame ones, with some missing. Of some 220,000 clones listed, roughly 81% are singletons. The receptor was derived from a girl aged 2-15 years in good health and CMV-seronegative. What was sequenced was PBMCs. The rearrangement links TRBV6-1 to TRBJ1-5; possibly TRBD1 for D (6 bases). The CDR3 bases are TGTGCCAGCAGTGATCCCTCCAGGGGCTATAGCAATCAGCCCCAGCATTTT. Encoded protein: CASSDPSRGYSNQPQHF.